This T cell receptor beta chain was captured by sequencing in a study of spatial heterogeneity in lung cancer. CDR3 length equals 13 residues. Trimming left V 3 bases short and J 8 bases short, with 11 bases between. The germline V gene encodes CDR1 DFQATT and CDR2 SNEGSKA (reference sequence). This clonotype occurred many times. Time point given: sample taken at primary tumor resection. TCRdb re-called the 5' RACE reads through MiXCR, storing one row per CDR3 protein. The data contain about 36,000 distinct CDR3 sequences, more than 7% of them singletons. This TCR came from a female donor with early-stage non-small cell lung cancer. The chain couples TRBV20-1 to TRBJ1-6; D not resolved. Material: PBMCs, obtained at surgery. The CDR3 protein is CSARGGRDSPLHF. The CDR3 DNA follows: TGCAGTGCTAGGGGCGGACGAGATTCACCCCTCCACTTT.